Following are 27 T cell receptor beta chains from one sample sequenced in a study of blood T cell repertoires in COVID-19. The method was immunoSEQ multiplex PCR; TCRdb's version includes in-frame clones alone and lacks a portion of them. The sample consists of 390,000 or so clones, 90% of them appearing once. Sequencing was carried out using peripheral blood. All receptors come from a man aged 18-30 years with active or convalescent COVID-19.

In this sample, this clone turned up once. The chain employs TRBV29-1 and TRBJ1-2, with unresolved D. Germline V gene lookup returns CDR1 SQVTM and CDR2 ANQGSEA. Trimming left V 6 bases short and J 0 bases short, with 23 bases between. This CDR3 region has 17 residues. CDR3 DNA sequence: TGCAGCGTCCAACAAAGCGGTTCGGCGATCTCTAACTATGGCTACACCTTC. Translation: CSVQQSGSAISNYGYTF.

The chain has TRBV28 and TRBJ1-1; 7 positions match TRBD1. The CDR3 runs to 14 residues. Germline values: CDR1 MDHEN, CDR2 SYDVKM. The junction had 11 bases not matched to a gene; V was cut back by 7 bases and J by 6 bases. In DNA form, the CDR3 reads TGTGCCAGCAATATAGAGACAGGGATCGCTGAAGCTTTCTTT. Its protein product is CASNIETGIAEAFF.

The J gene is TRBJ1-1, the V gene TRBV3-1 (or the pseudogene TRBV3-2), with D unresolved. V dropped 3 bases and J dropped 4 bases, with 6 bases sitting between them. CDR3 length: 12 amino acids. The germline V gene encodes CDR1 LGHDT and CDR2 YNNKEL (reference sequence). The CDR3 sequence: CASSHSGTEAFF. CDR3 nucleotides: TGTGCCAGCAGCCACTCAGGCACTGAAGCTTTCTTT.

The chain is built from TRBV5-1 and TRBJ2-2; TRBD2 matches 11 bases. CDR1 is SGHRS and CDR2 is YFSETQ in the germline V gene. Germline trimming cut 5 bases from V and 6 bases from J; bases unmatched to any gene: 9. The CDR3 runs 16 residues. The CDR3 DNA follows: TGCGCCAGCAGGTCGGGAGGACTAGCGGGCCCCGGGGAGCTGTTTTTT. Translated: CASRSGGLAGPGELFF.

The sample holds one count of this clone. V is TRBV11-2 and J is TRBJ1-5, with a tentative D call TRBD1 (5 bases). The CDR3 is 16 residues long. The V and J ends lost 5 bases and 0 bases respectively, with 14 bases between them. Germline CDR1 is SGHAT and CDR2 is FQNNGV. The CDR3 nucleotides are TGTGCCAGCAGCCCCCAGACAGTGCATAGCAATCAGCCCCAGCATTTT. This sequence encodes CASSPQTVHSNQPQHF.

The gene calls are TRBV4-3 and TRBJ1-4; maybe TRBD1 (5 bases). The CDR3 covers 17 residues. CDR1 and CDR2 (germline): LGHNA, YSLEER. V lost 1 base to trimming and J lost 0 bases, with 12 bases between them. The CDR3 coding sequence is TGCGCCAGCAGCCAAGTTAGGACGGGGGCAACTAATGAAAAACTGTTTTTT. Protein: CASSQVRTGATNEKLFF.

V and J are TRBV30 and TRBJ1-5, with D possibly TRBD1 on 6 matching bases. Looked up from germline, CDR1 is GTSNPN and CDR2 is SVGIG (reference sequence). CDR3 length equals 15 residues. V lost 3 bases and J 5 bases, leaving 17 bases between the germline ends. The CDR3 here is CAWRPRGGAYQPQHF. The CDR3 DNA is TGTGCCTGGAGGCCTAGGGGGGGCGCGTATCAGCCCCAGCATTTT.

CDR3 nucleotide sequence: TGTGCCTCCTCGGACAGGGGACATCAGCCCCAGCATTTT. It yields the protein CASSDRGHQPQHF. V and J are TRBV30 and TRBJ1-5, with 9 bases lining up with TRBD1. The CDR3 contains 13 residues. V was pared by 7 bases and J by 5 bases, with 6 bases of the junction left unmatched. Germline CDR1 reads GTSNPN; CDR2 reads SVGIG (reference sequence). The full variable domain, its missing parts supplied by reference TRBV30 and TRBJ1-5, is SQTIHQWPATLVQPVGSPLSLECTVEGTSNPNLYWYRQAAGRGLQLLFYSVGIGQISSEVPQNLSASRPQDRQFILSSKKLLLSDSGFYLCASSDRGHQPQHFGDGTRLSIL.

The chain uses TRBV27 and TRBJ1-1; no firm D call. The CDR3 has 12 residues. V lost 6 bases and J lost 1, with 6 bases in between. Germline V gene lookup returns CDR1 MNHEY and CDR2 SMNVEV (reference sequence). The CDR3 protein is CASRRQNTEAFF. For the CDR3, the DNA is TGTGCCAGCAGGCGACAGAACACTGAAGCTTTCTTT.

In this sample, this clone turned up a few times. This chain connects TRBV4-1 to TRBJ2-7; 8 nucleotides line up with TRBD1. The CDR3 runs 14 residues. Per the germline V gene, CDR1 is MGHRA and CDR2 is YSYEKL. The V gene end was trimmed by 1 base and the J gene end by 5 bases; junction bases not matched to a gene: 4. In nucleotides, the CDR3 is TGCGCCAGCAGCCAAGCCCCAGGGGGCGACGAGCAGTACTTC. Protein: CASSQAPGGDEQYF.

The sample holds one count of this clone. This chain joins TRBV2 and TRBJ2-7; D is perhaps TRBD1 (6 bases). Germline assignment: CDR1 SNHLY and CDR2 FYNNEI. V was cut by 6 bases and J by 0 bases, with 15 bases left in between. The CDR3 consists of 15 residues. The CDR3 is CASSRTGTLSYEQYF. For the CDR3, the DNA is TGTGCCAGCAGCCGCACCGGGACACTCTCCTACGAGCAGTACTTC.

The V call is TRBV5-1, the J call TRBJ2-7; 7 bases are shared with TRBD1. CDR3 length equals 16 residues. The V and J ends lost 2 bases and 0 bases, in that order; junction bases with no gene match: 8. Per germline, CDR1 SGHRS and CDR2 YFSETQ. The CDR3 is CASSFTGDLDSYEQYF. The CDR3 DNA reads TGCGCCAGCAGCTTTACAGGGGACCTAGACTCCTACGAGCAGTACTTC.

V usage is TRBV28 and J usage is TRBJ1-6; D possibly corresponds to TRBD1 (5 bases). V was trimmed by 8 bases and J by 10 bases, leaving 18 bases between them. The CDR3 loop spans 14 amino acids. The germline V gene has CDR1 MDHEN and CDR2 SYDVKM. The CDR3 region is CASSQGFGQSPLHF. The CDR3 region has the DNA TGTGCCAGCTCGCAGGGTTTCGGGCAATCACCCCTCCACTTT.

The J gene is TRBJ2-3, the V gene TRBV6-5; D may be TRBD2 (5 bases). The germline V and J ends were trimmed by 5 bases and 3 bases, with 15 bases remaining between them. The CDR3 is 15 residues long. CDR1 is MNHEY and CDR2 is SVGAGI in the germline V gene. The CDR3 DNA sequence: TGTGCCAGCAGTCCCGGAGGAGTGGCGACAGATACGCAGTATTTT. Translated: CASSPGGVATDTQYF.

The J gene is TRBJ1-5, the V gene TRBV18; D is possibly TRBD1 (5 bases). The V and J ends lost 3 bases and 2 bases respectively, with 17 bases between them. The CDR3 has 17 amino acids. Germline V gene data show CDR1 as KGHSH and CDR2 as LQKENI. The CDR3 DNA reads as TGTGCCAGCTCACCTGGGTACCGCGGGGGGGGCAATCAGCCCCAGCATTTT. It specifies CASSPGYRGGGNQPQHF.

The CDR3 loop reads CASSLIPGQGDTEAFF. The CDR3 DNA is TGTGCCAGTAGTCTAATTCCGGGACAGGGAGACACTGAAGCTTTCTTT. The J gene is TRBJ1-1, the V gene TRBV19; 9 bases map to TRBD1. The CDR3 has 16 residues. Germline values: CDR1 LNHDA, CDR2 SQIVND (reference sequence). V was pared by 5 bases and J by 3 bases, with 10 bases of the junction left unmatched.

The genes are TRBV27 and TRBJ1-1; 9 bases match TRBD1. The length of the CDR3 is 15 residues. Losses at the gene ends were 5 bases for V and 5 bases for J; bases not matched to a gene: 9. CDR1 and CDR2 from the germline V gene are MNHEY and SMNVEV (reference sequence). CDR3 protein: CASSPLGQGATEAFF. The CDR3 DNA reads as TGTGCCAGCAGTCCCCTGGGACAGGGAGCGACTGAAGCTTTCTTT.

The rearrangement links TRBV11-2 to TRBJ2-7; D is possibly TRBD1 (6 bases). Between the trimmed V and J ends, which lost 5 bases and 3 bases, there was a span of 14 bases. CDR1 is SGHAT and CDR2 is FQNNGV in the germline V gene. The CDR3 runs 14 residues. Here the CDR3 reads CASSHRAWNYEQYF. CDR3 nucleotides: TGTGCCAGCAGCCACAGGGCTTGGAACTACGAGCAGTACTTC.

In DNA form, the CDR3 reads TGTGCCAGCAGCCAATTAGCGGGAGTCGAAACCGAGCAGTACTTC. Amino acid sequence: CASSQLAGVETEQYF. The chain links TRBV7-2 to TRBJ2-7; 9 bases align to TRBD2. Germline lookup yields CDR1 SGHTA and CDR2 FQGNSA. CDR3 size: 15 residues. V lost 5 bases, J lost 6 bases, and 11 bases stayed unmatched.

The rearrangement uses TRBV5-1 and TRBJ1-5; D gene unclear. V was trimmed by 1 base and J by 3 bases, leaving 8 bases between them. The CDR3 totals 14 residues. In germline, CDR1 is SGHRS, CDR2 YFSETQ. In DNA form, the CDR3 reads TGCGCCAGCAGCTTGTCGGGGTCCAATCAGCCCCAGCATTTT. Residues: CASSLSGSNQPQHF.

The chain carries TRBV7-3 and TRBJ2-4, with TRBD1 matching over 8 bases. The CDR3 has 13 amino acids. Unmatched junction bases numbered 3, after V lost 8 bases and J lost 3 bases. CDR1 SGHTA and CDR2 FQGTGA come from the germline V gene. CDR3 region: CASGQGGKNIQYF. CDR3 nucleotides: TGTGCCAGCGGACAGGGTGGCAAAAACATTCAGTACTTC.

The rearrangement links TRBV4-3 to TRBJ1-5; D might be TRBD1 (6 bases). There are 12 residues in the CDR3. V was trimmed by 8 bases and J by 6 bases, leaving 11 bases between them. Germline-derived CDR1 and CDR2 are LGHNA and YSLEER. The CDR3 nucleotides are TGCGCCAGCGAACAGGGTGGTCAGCCCCAGCATTTT. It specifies CASEQGGQPQHF.

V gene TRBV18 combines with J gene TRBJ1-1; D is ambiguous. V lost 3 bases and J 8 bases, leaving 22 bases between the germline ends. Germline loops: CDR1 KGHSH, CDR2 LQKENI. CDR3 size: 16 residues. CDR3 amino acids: CASSPNRQSGMWEAFF. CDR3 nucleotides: TGTGCCAGCTCACCCAATCGTCAATCGGGGATGTGGGAAGCTTTCTTT.

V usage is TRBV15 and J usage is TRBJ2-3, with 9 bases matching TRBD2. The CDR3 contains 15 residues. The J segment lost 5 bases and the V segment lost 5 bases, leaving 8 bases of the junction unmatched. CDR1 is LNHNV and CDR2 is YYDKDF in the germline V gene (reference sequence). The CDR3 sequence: CATSVGGGGEDTQYF. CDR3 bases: TGTGCCACCAGCGTCGGGGGCGGGGGGGAAGATACGCAGTATTTT.

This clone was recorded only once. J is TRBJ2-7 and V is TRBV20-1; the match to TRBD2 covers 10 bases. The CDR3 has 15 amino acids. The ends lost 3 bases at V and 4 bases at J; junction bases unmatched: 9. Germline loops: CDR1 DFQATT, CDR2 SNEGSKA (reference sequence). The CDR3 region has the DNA TGCAGTGCTAGTGAACCGGGACTAGCGATGTACGAGCAGTACTTC. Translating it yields CSASEPGLAMYEQYF.

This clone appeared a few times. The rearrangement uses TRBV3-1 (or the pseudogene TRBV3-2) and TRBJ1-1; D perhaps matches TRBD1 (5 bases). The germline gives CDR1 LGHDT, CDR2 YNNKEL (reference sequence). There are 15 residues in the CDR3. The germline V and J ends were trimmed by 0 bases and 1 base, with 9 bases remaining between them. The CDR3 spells CASSQDGRANTEAFF. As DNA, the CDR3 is TGTGCCAGCAGCCAAGACGGCAGGGCGAACACTGAAGCTTTCTTT.

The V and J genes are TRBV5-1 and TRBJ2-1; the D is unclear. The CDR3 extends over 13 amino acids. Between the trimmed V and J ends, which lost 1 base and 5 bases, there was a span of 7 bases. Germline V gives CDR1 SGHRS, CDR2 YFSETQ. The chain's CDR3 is CASSLTKNNEQFF. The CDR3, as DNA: TGCGCCAGCAGCTTGACAAAAAACAATGAGCAGTTCTTC. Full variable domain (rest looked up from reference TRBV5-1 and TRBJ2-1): KAGVTQTPRYLIKTRGQQVTLSCSPISGHRSVSWYQQTPGQGLQFLFEYFSETQRNKGNFPGRFSGRQFSNSRSEMNVSTLELGDSALYLCASSLTKNNEQFFGPGTRLTVL.